The 28 T cell receptor beta chains below all came from one sample that was sequenced in a study of blood T cell repertoires in COVID-19. Using immunoSEQ multiplex PCR, the repertoire was profiled, and TCRdb retains in-frame clones only, with some absent. Seen here are over 100,000 clones, approximately 81% observed once, and the top ten hold roughly 4.3%. The sample taken for sequencing was peripheral blood. The receptor set was obtained from a woman of 80 years or more with acute or convalescent COVID-19.

This rearrangement joins TRBV7-2 to TRBJ1-2; no definite D call. Germline V gene lookup returns CDR1 SGHTA and CDR2 FQGNSA. The CDR3 loop spans 15 amino acids. Trimming pared 5 bases from V and 6 bases from J, leaving 19 bases between. As DNA, the CDR3 is TGTGCCAGCAGCCCCAACACGGCGGTAGCCAATGGCTACACCTTC. Its translation: CASSPNTAVANGYTF.

This chain links TRBV7-2 with TRBJ1-1; a weak D match, TRBD1 (5 bases). Trimming stripped 5 bases from V and 0 bases from J, with 10 bases between. Germline CDR1 is SGHTA and CDR2 is FQGNSA. The CDR3 extends over 14 amino acids. CDR3 sequence (DNA): TGTGCCAGCAGCATACAGGTCCTGAACACTGAAGCTTTCTTT. This gives the protein CASSIQVLNTEAFF.

The sample holds one count of this clone. V usage is TRBV5-1 and J usage is TRBJ2-5; 7 nucleotides match TRBD2. CDR1 and CDR2 from the germline V gene are SGHRS and YFSETQ. Unmatched junction bases numbered 9, after V lost 2 bases and J lost 5 bases. The CDR3 covers 15 residues. The CDR3 reads CASSFGRVRRETQYF. The CDR3 coding sequence is TGCGCCAGCAGCTTTGGGAGGGTTCGTAGGGAGACCCAGTACTTC.

This clone was seen only a few times. The chain combines TRBV9 with TRBJ2-5, with D possibly being TRBD2 (5 bases). Germline V gene lookup returns CDR1 SGDLS and CDR2 YYNGEE. The CDR3 covers 15 residues. V lost 0 bases and J 3 bases, leaving 12 bases between the germline ends. The CDR3 DNA reads TGTGCCAGCAGCGTAGGGATAGTGAGGGAAGAGACCCAGTACTTC. It is translated as CASSVGIVREETQYF.

As to this clone: The junction departs from germline at one end; a sequencing error may be responsible. The chain employs TRBV6-5 and TRBJ1-2, with TRBD1 identical over 10 bases. CDR1 is MNHEY, CDR2 SVGAGI, per germline. The CDR3 runs to 12 residues. The CDR3 coding sequence is TGTGCCAGCAGTTCCGGGACAGGGGTCGGTAGCTTC. This codes for CASSSGTGVGSF.

This chain links TRBV7-2 with TRBJ2-5, with 9 bases fitting TRBD2. CDR3 length equals 15 residues. The trim removed 2 bases at V and 4 bases at J, leaving 5 bases unmatched. Germline CDR1 is SGHTA and CDR2 is FQGNSA. The CDR3 DNA sequence: TGTGCCAGCAGCTTATCACTAGCGGGTGCAGAGACCCAGTACTTC. This encodes CASSLSLAGAETQYF.

DNA of the CDR3: TGTGCCAGCAGTTTGGACAGGGGAAACAATCAGCCCCAGCATTTT. It translates to CASSLDRGNNQPQHF. The gene calls are TRBV2 and TRBJ1-5; 9 nucleotides match TRBD1. Trimming removed 5 bases from V and 3 bases from J; junction bases left unmatched: 5. Germline CDR1 and CDR2: SNHLY and FYNNEI. This CDR3 is 15 amino acids long.

The chain combines TRBV12-3 or TRBV12-4 with TRBJ1-2; D perhaps matches TRBD1 (5 bases). The CDR3 is 13 residues long. With 5 bases removed from V and 4 bases from J, the gap between germline ends came to 11 bases. The CDR3 nucleotides read TGTGCCAGCAGTCTGACAGTTTCCTATGGCTACACCTTC. The encoded protein is CASSLTVSYGYTF.

With regard to this clone: One end of the junction is discordant with germline, which a read error may explain. The sample contains more than one DNA sequence encoding this CDR3. The chain is built from TRBV12-3 or TRBV12-4 and TRBJ1-1; no firm D call. This CDR3 has 11 residues. For the CDR3, the DNA is TGTGCCAGCAGCCTAAACAGTGAAGCTTTCTTT. Its translation: CASSLNSEAFF.

The sample holds a few counts of this clone. This chain uses TRBV4-2 with TRBJ2-1, with 9 bases identical to TRBD2. The V and J ends lost 0 bases and 7 bases, in that order; junction bases with no gene match: 10. The CDR3 extends over 17 amino acids. Germline V gene lookup returns CDR1 LGHNA and CDR2 YNFKEQ. The CDR3 region is CASSQDLGSGGTNEQFF. The CDR3, as DNA: TGTGCCAGCAGCCAAGATTTGGGGAGCGGGGGGACGAATGAGCAGTTCTTC.

With regard to this clone: This sample also contains other DNA sequences that code for the same CDR3. This rearrangement joins TRBV19 to TRBJ2-5; a weak D match, TRBD1 (5 bases). Germline V lookup: CDR1 LNHDA, CDR2 SQIVND (reference sequence). CDR3 size: 13 residues. V lost 9 bases and J 1 base, leaving 12 bases between the germline ends. The CDR3 spells CASSGQTQETQYF. The CDR3, as DNA: TGTGCCAGCTCTGGACAAACCCAAGAGACCCAGTACTTC.

Comments on this clone: This clone may be a read error of a much larger clone one base away. This chain uses TRBV12-3 or TRBV12-4 with TRBJ1-5; D is ambiguous. V gave up 3 bases and J gave up 5 bases, with 5 bases separating them. There are 12 residues in the CDR3. The CDR3 protein is CASSLDYQPQHF. The CDR3, as DNA: TGTGCCAGCAGTTTGGACTATCAGCCCCAGCATTTT.

This clone was detected only once. The J gene is TRBJ2-6, the V gene TRBV28; D call uncertain. This CDR3 has 15 amino acids. The V gene's germline CDR1 is MDHEN and CDR2 SYDVKM. With 4 bases removed from V and 4 bases from J, the gap between germline ends came to 11 bases. CDR3 sequence (DNA): TGTGCCAGCAGTTACACTAAGGCCGGGGCCAACGTCCTGACTTTC. Residues: CASSYTKAGANVLTF. The complete variable domain, with remaining parts taken from reference TRBV28 and TRBJ2-6, reads DVKVTQSSRYLVKRTGEKVFLECVQDMDHENMFWYRQDPGLGLRLIYFSYDVKMKEKGDIPEGYSVSREKKERFSLILESASTNQTSMYLCASSYTKAGANVLTFGAGSRLTVL.

This chain connects TRBV5-1 to TRBJ2-3; D possibly corresponds to TRBD2 (5 bases). The V end lost 4 bases, the J end lost 0 bases, and 21 bases lay between the germline ends. Germline-derived CDR1 and CDR2 are SGHRS and YFSETQ. The CDR3 is 18 amino acids. CDR3 nucleotides: TGCGCCAGCAGCCCCGGACCGGCGCGGGCGCTAAGCACAGATACGCAGTATTTT. Its protein is CASSPGPARALSTDTQYF. The entire variable domain, with the rest obtained from reference TRBV5-1 and TRBJ2-3, is as follows: KAGVTQTPRYLIKTRGQQVTLSCSPISGHRSVSWYQQTPGQGLQFLFEYFSETQRNKGNFPGRFSGRQFSNSRSEMNVSTLELGDSALYLCASSPGPARALSTDTQYFGPGTRLTVL.

This clone was counted between two and nine times. The V and J genes are TRBV20-1 and TRBJ1-1; D ambiguous. The V and J ends lost 6 bases and 7 bases respectively, with 12 bases between them. CDR1 and CDR2 from the germline V gene are DFQATT and SNEGSKA (reference sequence). CDR3 length equals 11 residues. CDR3 sequence (DNA): TGCAGTGCCAGCCTAGCGATTGAAGCTTTCTTT. It yields the protein CSASLAIEAFF.

The rearrangement joins TRBV5-1 to TRBJ1-4, with 10 bases that match TRBD1. The CDR3 loop spans 15 amino acids. Germline CDR1 and CDR2: SGHRS and YFSETQ. V lost 4 bases to trimming and J lost 6 bases; unmatched junction nucleotides: 6. CDR3 protein: CASSPGTGVHEKLFF. The CDR3, as DNA: TGCGCCAGCAGCCCCGGGACAGGGGTACATGAAAAACTGTTTTTT.

The gene calls are TRBV3-1 (or the pseudogene TRBV3-2) and TRBJ2-1, with 9 bases fitting TRBD2. The CDR3 totals 15 residues. Germline assignment: CDR1 LGHDT and CDR2 YNNKEL (reference sequence). Trimming cost V 0 bases and J 9 bases; bases outside gene matches: 6. The CDR3 loop reads CASSQESGGWGEQFF. CDR3 DNA sequence: TGTGCCAGCAGCCAAGAAAGCGGGGGGTGGGGTGAGCAGTTCTTC.

The CDR3 DNA reads as TGTGCCACCAGCAGAGGGGAGTGGGGTACTGAAAAACTGTTTTTT. Translating it yields CATSRGEWGTEKLFF. V and J are TRBV15 and TRBJ1-4; D unresolved. CDR3 length: 15 amino acids. Trimming took off 1 base at V and 7 bases at J, with 13 bases between the two ends. CDR1 and CDR2 (germline): LNHNV, YYDKDF (reference sequence).

This clone was detected a few times. The chain is built from TRBV12-5 and TRBJ2-3; D is possibly TRBD2 (7 bases). CDR1 and CDR2 from the germline V gene are LGHNT and FRNRAP. CDR3 length equals 13 residues. Between the trimmed V and J ends, which lost 5 bases and 6 bases, there was a span of 12 bases. The CDR3 DNA follows: TGTGCTAGTGGTAAATCGGGGGGCGATACGCAGTATTTT. Translating gives CASGKSGGDTQYF. Full variable domain (remainder filled in from reference TRBV12-5 and TRBJ2-3): DARVTQTPRHKVTEMGQEVTMRCQPILGHNTVFWYRQTMMQGLELLAYFRNRAPLDDSGMPKDRFSAEMPDATLATLKIQPSEPRDSAVYFCASGKSGGDTQYFGPGTRLTVL.

J is TRBJ1-2 and V is TRBV4-1, with D perhaps TRBD1 (5 bases). CDR1 and CDR2 (germline): MGHRA, YSYEKL. CDR3 length: 13 amino acids. Trimming took off 4 bases at V and 5 bases at J, with 11 bases between the two ends. The CDR3 DNA sequence: TGCGCCAGCAGCCCCCGGGGGGAATATGGCTACACCTTC. It is translated as CASSPRGEYGYTF.

The rearrangement uses TRBV18 and TRBJ1-6; D is unresolved. Trimming pared 3 bases from V and 5 bases from J, leaving 11 bases between. The CDR3 loop spans 15 amino acids. CDR1 is KGHSH, CDR2 LQKENI, per germline. The CDR3 loop is CASSPSSVDNSPLHF. The CDR3 coding sequence is TGTGCCAGCTCACCTTCATCAGTTGATAATTCACCCCTCCACTTT.

Here the CDR3 reads CASSPRTGGYTEAFF. The CDR3 region has the DNA TGTGCCAGCAGCCCAAGGACAGGGGGTTACACTGAAGCTTTCTTT. The rearrangement joins TRBV14 to TRBJ1-1; 10 bases line up with TRBD1. With 4 bases clipped from V and 3 bases from J, the junction kept 5 bases outside the gene matches. In germline, CDR1 is SGHDN, CDR2 FVKESK. The CDR3 has 15 amino acids.

The chain combines TRBV3-1 (or the pseudogene TRBV3-2) with TRBJ1-2; D not certain. CDR1 and CDR2 from the germline V gene are LGHDT and YNNKEL (reference sequence). Trimming cost V 0 bases and J 8 bases, with 16 bases left between them. CDR3 size: 15 residues. In DNA, the CDR3 is TGTGCCAGCAGCCAAGATTTGGCAGGATCCAGGGGCTACACCTTC. Its protein product is CASSQDLAGSRGYTF.

This chain links TRBV5-1 with TRBJ2-7, with 13 bases lining up with TRBD2. Germline V lookup: CDR1 SGHRS, CDR2 YFSETQ. V trimming: 4 bases; J trimming: 6 bases; junction bases outside the gene matches: 10. The CDR3 runs to 16 residues. The CDR3 is CASSPGLAGVPSEQYF. In nucleotides, the CDR3 is TGCGCCAGCAGCCCCGGACTAGCGGGGGTTCCTAGCGAGCAGTACTTC.

V usage is TRBV21-1 and J usage is TRBJ2-1; TRBD2, the D gene given by the table, was not confirmed from the DNA. TRBV21-1 is designated a pseudogene. The CDR3 is 13 residues long. For the CDR3, the DNA is TGTGCCAGCAGCAAATCTAGCTTCAATGAGCAGTTCTTC. Its protein is CASSKSSFNEQFF.

This clone was seen only once. J is TRBJ1-5 and V is TRBV7-2; tentative D call: TRBD1 (6 bases). V dropped 6 bases and J dropped 5 bases, with 17 bases sitting between them. The CDR3 spans 15 residues. Germline loops: CDR1 SGHTA, CDR2 FQGNSA. CDR3: CASSFRGGLDQPQHF. The CDR3 region has the DNA TGTGCCAGCAGTTTTAGGGGGGGCTTGGATCAGCCCCAGCATTTT. The entire variable domain, with the rest obtained from reference TRBV7-2 and TRBJ1-5, is as follows: GAGVSQSPSNKVTEKGKDVELRCDPISGHTALYWYRQSLGQGLEFLIYFQGNSAPDKSGLPSDRFSAERTGGSVSTLTIQRTQQEDSAVYLCASSFRGGLDQPQHFGDGTRLSIL.

The genes are TRBV6-5 and TRBJ1-2; no firm D call. CDR3 length equals 13 residues. Per the germline V gene, CDR1 is MNHEY and CDR2 is SVGAGI. Trimming removed 0 bases at V and 4 bases at J, with 6 bases between. CDR3 protein: CASSYSRAYGYTF. As DNA, the CDR3 is TGTGCCAGCAGTTACTCGAGGGCCTATGGCTACACCTTC.

This clone was seen more than once but under ten times. This chain connects TRBV7-7 to TRBJ1-5, with D possibly TRBD1 on 5 matching bases. From germline, CDR1 is SSHAT and CDR2 FNYEAQ (reference sequence). The germline V and J ends were trimmed by 3 bases and 4 bases, with 7 bases remaining between them. The CDR3 covers 13 residues. The DNA for the CDR3 is TGTGCCAGCAGCTTGACAGCTAATCAGCCCCAGCATTTT. It translates to CASSLTANQPQHF.